The source of this T cell receptor beta chain is a study of CD8 T cells in Susac syndrome. Comments on this clonotype: Its antigen is unknown.

Whole-study findings and limits: Only a relatively small number of individuals were included in the TCR sequencing and HLA analysis.

CD8+ and CD4+ T cells taken from blood had their TCR beta sequenced. Reverse transcription of about 0.5 to 1 ug RNA used random hexamers. TCRdb re-analysed the immunoSEQ multiplex PCR reads in MiXCR, keeping a single row per CDR3 protein. There are some 150,000 distinct CDR3 sequences in the sample; 95% to 96% occur only once, and 0.14% to 0.15% lies in the top ten. Germline assignment: CDR1 SGHTA and CDR2 FQGTGA. The V and J ends lost 1 base and 8 bases respectively, with 12 bases between them. The CDR3 loop spans 15 amino acids. The clonotype originates from a human donor with multiple sclerosis. Material for sequencing was CD8+ T cells from PBMCs. This chain uses TRBV7-3 with TRBJ1-6, with D unresolved. CDR3 protein: CASSLIGRHHSPLHF. Written as DNA, the CDR3 is TGTGCCAGCAGCTTAATTGGCAGACACCATTCACCCCTCCACTTT.